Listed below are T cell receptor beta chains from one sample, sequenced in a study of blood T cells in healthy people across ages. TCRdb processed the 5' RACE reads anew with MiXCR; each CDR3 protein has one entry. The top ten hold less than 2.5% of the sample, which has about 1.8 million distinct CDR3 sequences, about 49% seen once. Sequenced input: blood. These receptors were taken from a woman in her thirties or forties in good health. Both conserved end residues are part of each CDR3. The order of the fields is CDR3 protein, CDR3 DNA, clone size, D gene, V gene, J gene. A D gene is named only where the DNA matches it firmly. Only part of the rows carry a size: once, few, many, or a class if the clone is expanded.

CASSRPGALDAYEQYF	TGTGCCAGCAGCCGGCCAGGGGCCCTGGACGCCTACGAGCAGTACTTC	.	.	TRBV7-9	TRBJ2-7
CASSDGQETQYF	TGTGCCAGTTCGGACGGGCAAGAGACCCAGTACTTC	.	.	TRBV2	TRBJ2-5
CASSLGQPGQGAHNQQFF	TGTGCCAGCAGCTTAGGACAACCGGGACAGGGGGCCCACAATCAGCAGTTCTTC	.	TRBD1	TRBV7-9	TRBJ2-1
CASSEITGAKNIQYF	TGCGCCAGCAGTGAAATCACAGGGGCCAAAAACATTCAGTACTTC	few	.	TRBV10-1	TRBJ2-4
CASSPGTGESNEQYF	TGTGCCAGCAGCCCCGGGACAGGGGAATCGAATGAGCAGTACTTC	.	TRBD1	TRBV3-1	TRBJ2-5
CASSRRLAGYRTDTQYF	TGTGCCAGCAGCCGTCGACTAGCGGGGTACCGCACAGATACGCAGTATTTT	.	TRBD2	TRBV6-2/TRBV6-3	TRBJ2-3
CASSLGLPAGAPTDTQYF	TGCGCCAGCAGCCTGGGACTACCGGCGGGGGCCCCCACAGATACGCAGTATTTT	.	.	TRBV5-1	TRBJ2-3
CASSQGTGRAGYTF	TGTGCCAGCAGCCAAGGGACAGGGAGGGCTGGCTACACCTTC	.	TRBD1	TRBV3-1	TRBJ1-2
CASSPQTGSEQFF	TGTGCCAGCAGCCCCCAAACGGGGTCTGAGCAGTTCTTC	few	.	TRBV11-1	TRBJ2-1
CASSRHREGNYGYTF	TGCGCCAGCAGCCGACACAGGGAGGGAAACTATGGCTACACCTTC	.	.	TRBV4-3	TRBJ1-2
CSARDALASWTDTQYF	TGCAGTGCTAGGGACGCCCTGGCTAGCTGGACAGATACGCAGTATTTT	.	.	TRBV20-1	TRBJ2-3
CASSVTGGGYGYTF	TGTGCCAGCAGCGTGACAGGGGGAGGCTATGGCTACACCTTC	.	TRBD1	TRBV9	TRBJ1-2
CASSLQAAGGMETQYF	TGTGCCAGCAGTTTACAGGCGGCAGGGGGAATGGAGACCCAGTACTTC	once	TRBD1	TRBV12-3/TRBV12-4	TRBJ2-5
CASSQDSHGTYGDSRGEKLFF	TGCGCCAGCAGCCAAGATTCGCATGGGACTTACGGGGACTCTAGAGGTGAAAAACTGTTTTTT	.	.	TRBV4-3	TRBJ1-4
CASSQEIGANINEQFF	TGTGCCAGCAGCCAAGAAATAGGGGCTAATATCAATGAGCAGTTCTTC	once	.	TRBV4-2	TRBJ2-1
CSADRGNEQFF	TGCAGTGCCGACAGGGGGAATGAGCAGTTCTTC	many	TRBD1	TRBV20-1	TRBJ2-1
CSARDAAGSTDTQYF	TGCAGTGCTAGAGATGCGGCAGGTAGCACAGATACGCAGTATTTT	few	.	TRBV20-1	TRBJ2-3
CASSQDLNSPYEQYF	TGCGCCAGCAGCCAAGATCTAAATAGCCCCTACGAGCAGTACTTC	.	.	TRBV4-3	TRBJ2-7
CASSLFQGGNQPQHF	TGTGCCAGCAGCTTATTCCAGGGCGGGAATCAGCCCCAGCATTTT	few	.	TRBV7-2	TRBJ1-5
CASSPRDSSGEQFF	TGTGCCAGCAGCCCTCGGGACAGCTCGGGAGAGCAGTTCTTC	.	TRBD1	TRBV4-2	TRBJ2-1
CASSQGYRVNEQFF	TGTGCCAGCAGCCAAGGTTACAGAGTCAATGAGCAGTTCTTC	few	.	TRBV3-1	TRBJ2-1
CASALKGEGKQFF	TGTGCCAGCGCACTGAAGGGGGAGGGGAAGCAGTTCTTC	.	.	TRBV7-2	TRBJ2-1
CASSLRVSARDEQFF	TGTGCTAGCAGCTTAAGGGTCTCGGCCCGCGATGAGCAGTTCTTC	.	.	TRBV7-7	TRBJ2-1
CASSMGTVSNQPQHF	TGTGCCAGCAGTATGGGGACGGTGAGCAATCAGCCCCAGCATTTT	.	.	TRBV12-3/TRBV12-4	TRBJ1-5
CASSLNRDRVEQYF	TGTGCCAGCAGCTTAAACCGGGACAGGGTCGAGCAGTACTTC	few	TRBD1	TRBV7-2	TRBJ2-7
CASETGTYEQYF	TGTGCCAGCGAGACAGGTACCTACGAGCAGTACTTC	.	.	TRBV6-2/TRBV6-3	TRBJ2-7
CASKDQGADRVDTQYF	TGTGCCAGCAAGGACCAGGGGGCGGACCGAGTAGATACGCAGTATTTT	few	TRBD1	TRBV6-9	TRBJ2-3
CASSPGLALDTQYF	TGTGCCAGCAGCCCTGGACTAGCGCTAGATACGCAGTATTTT	.	TRBD2	TRBV7-3	TRBJ2-3
CASSQYQGDPSYNEQFF	TGCGCCAGCAGCCAATATCAGGGGGACCCCTCCTACAATGAGCAGTTCTTC	.	TRBD1	TRBV4-1	TRBJ2-1
CASSEVKGSYNEQFF	TGTGCCAGCAGTGAAGTCAAGGGTTCCTACAATGAGCAGTTCTTC	.	.	TRBV6-1	TRBJ2-1
CASSLKGGVETQYF	TGCGCCAGCAGCTTGAAGGGGGGAGTGGAGACCCAGTACTTC	.	.	TRBV5-1	TRBJ2-5
CASKGPGGRIAFTDTQYF	TGTGCCAGCAAGGGCCCCGGGGGTCGGATTGCCTTCACAGATACGCAGTATTTT	.	.	TRBV6-2/TRBV6-3	TRBJ2-3
CASSLWLAAHSLGEQYF	TGTGCCAGCAGTTTATGGTTGGCGGCCCATTCCTTGGGGGAGCAGTACTTC	.	.	TRBV27	TRBJ2-7
CATFERRDYEQYF	TGTGCCACCTTCGAGAGACGGGACTACGAGCAGTACTTC	few	.	TRBV28	TRBJ2-7
CASSHPARGRANYGYTF	TGTGCCAGCAGCCACCCCGCCCGGGGGCGAGCTAACTATGGCTACACCTTC	.	.	TRBV4-2	TRBJ1-2
CASSRHPRTVKTDTQYF	TGCGCCAGCAGCCGACACCCGAGGACAGTTAAAACAGATACGCAGTATTTT	.	.	TRBV4-3	TRBJ2-3
CASRLGGYGNQPQHF	TGTGCCAGCAGGTTGGGGGGGTATGGCAATCAGCCCCAGCATTTT	.	.	TRBV6-2/TRBV6-3	TRBJ1-5
CSASSGGLNEQFF	TGCAGTGCTTCTAGCGGGGGCCTCAATGAGCAGTTCTTC	.	TRBD2	TRBV20-1	TRBJ2-1
CASKLTGYSYEQYF	TGTGCCAGCAAACTTACGGGGTACTCCTACGAGCAGTACTTC	.	.	TRBV6-1	TRBJ2-7
CASGEATSGGTVQYF	TGTGCCAGCGGGGAGGCGACTAGCGGGGGCACGGTGCAGTACTTC	.	TRBD2	TRBV6-1	TRBJ2-7
CSAKSGPTYQETQYF	TGCAGTGCTAAATCGGGGCCGACGTACCAAGAGACCCAGTACTTC	few	.	TRBV20-1	TRBJ2-5
CASSFSLRGQETQYF	TGTGCCAGCAGCTTCTCTCTTAGGGGGCAGGAGACCCAGTACTTC	.	TRBD1	TRBV7-9	TRBJ2-5
CATSDFGRGTRDEQFF	TGTGCCACCAGTGATTTCGGTCGAGGGACTAGGGATGAGCAGTTCTTC	.	TRBD2	TRBV24-1	TRBJ2-1
CASSPPGLAGSGEQFF	TGTGCCAGCAGCCCGCCGGGACTAGCGGGCTCTGGTGAGCAGTTCTTC	.	TRBD2	TRBV6-5	TRBJ2-1
CASSHGQGSGANVLTF	TGTGCCAGCAGCCACGGACAGGGTTCGGGGGCCAACGTCCTGACTTTC	few	TRBD1	TRBV7-9	TRBJ2-6
CASSYAARNTEAFF	TGTGCCAGCAGTTACGCGGCACGGAACACTGAAGCTTTCTTT	.	.	TRBV6-5	TRBJ1-1
CASSPSAAYQETQYF	TGCGCCAGCAGCCCAAGCGCGGCTTACCAAGAGACCCAGTACTTC	.	.	TRBV4-1	TRBJ2-5
CASSPSFLVSDGDTQYF	TGTGCCAGCAGTCCATCGTTTCTCGTATCCGACGGAGATACGCAGTATTTT	few	.	TRBV6-2/TRBV6-3	TRBJ2-3